Listed below are T cell receptor beta chains from one sample, sequenced in a study of T cell repertoires in cytomegalovirus infection. Their recognized antigens are unknown. TCRdb fed the reads into MiXCR, producing one record per CDR3 protein. Of approximately 390,000 distinct CDR3 sequences in the sample, roughly a third were seen once. Here the sequenced sample was cultured PBMCs, taken from culture after CMV antigen stimulation. The receptors here all came from a human donor in good health (CMV status not recorded). Some clones in this sample may be carry-over from other donors' samples. CDR3s include the opening cysteine and the closing phenylalanine or tryptophan. D genes are given only for firm matches. The size field is filled for only some rows; it gives once, few, many or a size class.

D: TRBD2; V: TRBV28; J: TRBJ2-1; size: -; CDR3: CASSLNSGLAGGNEQFF; DNA: TGTGCCAGCAGTTTAAACTCGGGACTAGCGGGAGGGAATGAGCAGTTCTTC
D: -; V: TRBV7-2; J: TRBJ1-1; size: many; CDR3: CASSPQAGWPNTEAFF; DNA: TGTGCCAGCAGCCCCCAGGCGGGGTGGCCTAACACTGAAGCTTTCTTT
D: TRBD2; V: TRBV7-2; J: TRBJ2-2; size: few; CDR3: CATRGDGRTGELFF; DNA: TGTGCCACCCGGGGGGACGGGCGGACCGGGGAGCTGTTTTTT
D: -; V: TRBV7-2; J: TRBJ1-2; size: -; CDR3: CASSFRGLGYGYTF; DNA: TGTGCCAGCAGCTTCCGGGGGCTGGGGTATGGCTACACCTTC
D: TRBD2; V: TRBV7-6; J: TRBJ2-1; size: few; CDR3: CASSSSGTNYNEQFF; DNA: TGTGCCAGCAGCTCCTCCGGGACTAACTACAATGAGCAGTTCTTC
D: -; V: TRBV5-4; J: TRBJ2-1; size: few; CDR3: CASSLTVPNEQFF; DNA: TGTGCCAGCAGCTTGACCGTGCCCAATGAGCAGTTCTTC
D: -; V: TRBV19; J: TRBJ1-2; size: -; CDR3: CASKGDYGYTF; DNA: TGTGCCAGTAAGGGGGACTATGGCTACACCTTC
D: -; V: TRBV24-1; J: TRBJ1-1; size: -; CDR3: CATSDSRGNTEAFF; DNA: TGTGCCACCAGTGATTCGAGGGGGAACACTGAAGCTTTCTTT
D: TRBD1; V: TRBV5-1; J: TRBJ1-2; size: -; CDR3: CASSLEGTGFGYTF; DNA: TGCGCCAGCAGCTTGGAAGGGACAGGGTTTGGCTACACCTTC
D: -; V: TRBV2; J: TRBJ1-2; size: -; CDR3: CASSVFFEGYGYTF; DNA: TGTGCCAGCAGCGTGTTTTTCGAGGGGTATGGCTACACCTTC
D: TRBD2; V: TRBV12-3/TRBV12-4; J: TRBJ2-3; size: few; CDR3: CASSTSSGTHTDTQYF; DNA: TGTGCCAGCAGCACGTCTAGCGGGACCCACACAGATACGCAGTATTTT
D: -; V: TRBV12-3/TRBV12-4; J: TRBJ1-4; size: -; CDR3: CASASSGRFNEKLFF; DNA: TGTGCCAGCGCTTCAAGTGGCAGGTTTAATGAAAAACTGTTTTTT
D: -; V: TRBV19; J: TRBJ2-2; size: -; CDR3: CASSIRTGELFF; DNA: TGTGCCAGTAGTATACGGACCGGGGAGCTGTTTTTT
D: -; V: TRBV10-3; J: TRBJ1-1; size: -; CDR3: CASCGSEIAEAFF; DNA: TGTGCCTCCTGCGGGTCGGAAATTGCTGAAGCTTTCTTT
D: TRBD1; V: TRBV4-3; J: TRBJ2-7; size: -; CDR3: CASSQDDRGTGDEQYF; DNA: TGCGCCAGCAGCCAGGACGACAGGGGGACGGGCGACGAGCAGTACTTC
D: TRBD2; V: TRBV7-2; J: TRBJ2-1; size: few; CDR3: CASSLGLAVDEQFF; DNA: TGTGCCAGCAGCTTGGGACTAGCGGTGGATGAGCAGTTCTTC
D: TRBD2; V: TRBV19; J: TRBJ2-7; size: -; CDR3: CASSSGTSGVYEQYF; DNA: TGTGCCAGTAGTTCCGGGACTAGCGGCGTCTACGAGCAGTACTTC
D: TRBD2; V: TRBV5-1; J: TRBJ2-1; size: -; CDR3: CASSPHGASGRYEQFF; DNA: TGCGCCAGCAGCCCCCATGGGGCTAGCGGGAGGTATGAGCAGTTCTTC
D: -; V: TRBV7-9; J: TRBJ1-1; size: -; CDR3: CASSLGSGTRMNTEAFF; DNA: TGTGCCAGCAGCTTAGGATCCGGGACAAGGATGAACACTGAAGCTTTCTTT
D: TRBD1; V: TRBV18; J: TRBJ1-5; size: -; CDR3: CASSPGQGGQPQHF; DNA: TGTGCCAGCTCACCGGGACAGGGGGGTCAGCCCCAGCATTTT
D: -; V: TRBV7-3; J: TRBJ2-3; size: -; CDR3: CASTWAGTDTQYF; DNA: TGTGCCAGCACGTGGGCCGGCACAGATACGCAGTATTTT
D: TRBD2; V: TRBV20-1; J: TRBJ2-1; size: -; CDR3: CSARSLAGITSYNEQFF; DNA: TGCAGTGCTAGGAGTCTAGCGGGAATCACATCCTACAATGAGCAGTTCTTC
D: TRBD2; V: TRBV2; J: TRBJ2-1; size: -; CDR3: CASSRTSGSFSYNEQFF; DNA: TGTGCCAGCAGTAGGACTAGCGGGAGTTTCTCCTACAATGAGCAGTTCTTC
D: -; V: TRBV3-1; J: TRBJ2-3; size: few; CDR3: CASSNPADTQYF; DNA: TGTGCCAGCAGCAATCCCGCGGATACGCAGTATTTT
D: TRBD1; V: TRBV12-3/TRBV12-4; J: TRBJ2-3; size: -; CDR3: CASRQDRGRTDTQYF; DNA: TGTGCCAGCAGGCAGGACAGGGGGCGAACAGATACGCAGTATTTT
D: TRBD1; V: TRBV6-1; J: TRBJ1-2; size: few; CDR3: CASSRGPGYGYTF; DNA: TGTGCCAGCAGCAGGGGGCCGGGCTATGGCTACACCTTC
D: TRBD2; V: TRBV12-5; J: TRBJ2-1; size: few; CDR3: CASGSGLARTYNEQFF; DNA: TGTGCTAGTGGTTCCGGACTAGCGAGGACCTACAATGAGCAGTTCTTC
D: TRBD2; V: TRBV6-6; J: TRBJ2-7; size: few; CDR3: CASSRLGLATLYEQYF; DNA: TGTGCCAGCAGCCGATTAGGACTAGCGACGCTCTACGAGCAGTACTTC
D: -; V: TRBV6-5; J: TRBJ2-5; size: few; CDR3: CASRKDHFQETQYF; DNA: TGTGCCAGCAGGAAAGATCACTTCCAAGAGACCCAGTACTTC
D: -; V: TRBV20-1; J: TRBJ2-7; size: few; CDR3: CSARDSSGEFYEQYF; DNA: TGCAGTGCTAGAGATTCCAGCGGAGAATTTTACGAGCAGTACTTC
D: TRBD1; V: TRBV28; J: TRBJ2-6; size: -; CDR3: CASSHDRAGANVLTF; DNA: TGTGCCAGCAGCCACGACAGGGCTGGGGCCAACGTCCTGACTTTC
D: -; V: TRBV7-2; J: TRBJ2-3; size: few; CDR3: CASSLRRNNGGTDTQYF; DNA: TGTGCCAGCAGCTTACGAAGGAACAACGGGGGCACAGATACGCAGTATTTT
D: TRBD2; V: TRBV5-3; J: TRBJ2-2; size: -; CDR3: CASGNYWGISGGRARGELFF; DNA: TGTGCCAGCGGAAACTATTGGGGCATATCCGGCGGGAGGGCCAGAGGGGAGCTGTTTTTT
D: -; V: TRBV18; J: TRBJ1-5; size: few; CDR3: CASSPREARGNQPQHF; DNA: TGTGCCAGCTCACCGCGAGAGGCGAGGGGCAATCAGCCCCAGCATTTT
D: -; V: TRBV9; J: TRBJ2-7; size: few; CDR3: CASSGEQGNEQYF; DNA: TGTGCCAGCAGCGGCGAACAGGGAAACGAGCAGTACTTC
D: -; V: TRBV4-3; J: TRBJ2-5; size: -; CDR3: CASSQEGRETQYF; DNA: TGCGCCAGCAGCCAAGAGGGCAGGGAGACCCAGTACTTC
D: -; V: TRBV20-1; J: TRBJ2-2; size: -; CDR3: CSALGEYTGELFF; DNA: TGCAGTGCTTTGGGAGAATACACCGGGGAGCTGTTTTTT
D: TRBD1; V: TRBV28; J: TRBJ2-3; size: -; CDR3: CASSGTGGDTQYF; DNA: TGTGCCAGCAGTGGGACAGGGGGGGATACGCAGTATTTT
D: -; V: TRBV4-1; J: TRBJ2-1; size: few; CDR3: CASSHPSLRSYNEQFF; DNA: TGCGCCAGCAGCCACCCTAGCCTACGCTCCTACAATGAGCAGTTCTTC
D: -; V: TRBV7-2; J: TRBJ1-5; size: -; CDR3: CASSLVEGSGQPQHF; DNA: TGTGCCAGCAGCTTAGTAGAGGGTTCGGGTCAGCCCCAGCATTTT
D: TRBD2; V: TRBV7-9; J: TRBJ2-1; size: few; CDR3: CASSFDVGLAGGSRQFF; DNA: TGTGCCAGCAGCTTCGACGTGGGACTAGCGGGAGGTAGCAGACAGTTCTTC
D: TRBD2; V: TRBV4-2; J: TRBJ2-2; size: -; CDR3: CASSLGEGNGELFF; DNA: TGTGCCAGCAGCCTGGGGGAGGGCAACGGGGAGCTGTTTTTT
D: -; V: TRBV20-1; J: TRBJ1-1; size: few; CDR3: CSARPGRAEAFF; DNA: TGCAGTGCTAGACCAGGGCGCGCTGAAGCTTTCTTT
D: TRBD2; V: TRBV7-8; J: TRBJ2-1; size: many; CDR3: CASSPRLAGGRNEQFF; DNA: TGTGCCAGCAGCCCCAGACTAGCGGGAGGCCGCAATGAGCAGTTCTTC
D: -; V: TRBV7-8; J: TRBJ1-6; size: many; CDR3: CASSASGVNNSPLHF; DNA: TGTGCCAGCAGCGCCAGCGGGGTGAATAATTCACCCCTCCACTTT
D: TRBD1; V: TRBV7-8; J: TRBJ1-6; size: -; CDR3: CASSLVDRANSPLHF; DNA: TGTGCCAGCAGCTTAGTTGACAGGGCTAATTCACCCCTCCACTTT
D: -; V: TRBV10-3; J: TRBJ1-5; size: -; CDR3: CAISESWGRDGNQPQHF; DNA: TGTGCCATCAGTGAGTCGTGGGGGAGGGATGGCAATCAGCCCCAGCATTTT
D: TRBD1; V: TRBV15; J: TRBJ1-6; size: -; CDR3: CATRGTGGSSPLHF; DNA: TGTGCCACCAGGGGGACAGGGGGCAGTTCACCCCTCCACTTT
D: -; V: TRBV11-2; J: TRBJ2-5; size: few; CDR3: CASSLGGSDQETQYF; DNA: TGTGCCAGCAGCTTAGGGGGATCAGACCAAGAGACCCAGTACTTC
D: -; V: TRBV6-6; J: TRBJ2-1; size: -; CDR3: CASSHLLGYNEQFF; DNA: TGTGCCAGCAGTCACCTACTAGGGTACAATGAGCAGTTCTTC